The clone carrying this T cell receptor beta chain was counted at least ten times. Its target is not known. This CDR3 is built from 13 residues. Germline-derived CDR1 and CDR2 are SQVTM and ANQGSEA. The V end was cut by 6 bases, the J end by 5 bases, with 16 bases between. TCRdb itself ran the 5' RACE reads through MiXCR, one entry per CDR3 protein. The table shows about 900,000 distinct CDR3 sequences, with approximately 13% occurring only once. This entry is derived from a study of identical twins. Study conclusions and caveats: Reduced insertions were recorded for abundant cord blood beta clonotypes, with no such pattern in memory repertoires. Not following the same donors, the study drew its conclusions from cross-sectional statistical analysis.

These data were likewise used in another study, on yellow fever vaccine responses in identical twins.

Material for sequencing was PBMCs. This rearrangement joins TRBV29-1 to TRBJ2-5; D remains ambiguous. The clonotype originates from a woman between 18 and 29 years old in good health. CDR3 nucleotides: TGCAGCGTCCAACGGGCCCCCCAGGAGACCCAGTACTTC. Protein: CSVQRAPQETQYF.